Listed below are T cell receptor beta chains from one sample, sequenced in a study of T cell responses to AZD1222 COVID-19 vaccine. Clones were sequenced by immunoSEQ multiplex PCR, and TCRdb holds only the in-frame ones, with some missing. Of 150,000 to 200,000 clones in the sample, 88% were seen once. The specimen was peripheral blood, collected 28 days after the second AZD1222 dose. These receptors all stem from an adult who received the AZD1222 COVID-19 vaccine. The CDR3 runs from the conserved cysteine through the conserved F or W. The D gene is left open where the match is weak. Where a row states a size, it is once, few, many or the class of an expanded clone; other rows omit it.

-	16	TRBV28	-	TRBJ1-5	CASSSSKGGGNQPQHF	TGTGCCAGCAGTTCAAGCAAGGGAGGGGGCAATCAGCCCCAGCATTTT
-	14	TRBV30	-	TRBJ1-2	CASTGGAQLYGYTF	TGTGCCTCTACGGGGGGGGCCCAGCTTTATGGCTACACCTTC
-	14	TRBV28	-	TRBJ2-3	CASSLSGITDTQYF	TGTGCCAGCAGTTTATCAGGAATCACAGATACGCAGTATTTT
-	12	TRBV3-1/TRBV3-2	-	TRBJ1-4	CASSPEGEKLFF	TGTGCCAGCAGCCCTGAGGGGGAAAAACTGTTTTTT
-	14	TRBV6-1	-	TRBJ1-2	CASSDGYRGYGYTF	TGTGCCAGCAGTGACGGGTACAGAGGCTATGGCTACACCTTC
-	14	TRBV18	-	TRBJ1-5	CASSLGVSPGPQHF	TGTGCCAGCTCACTTGGGGTTAGCCCGGGGCCCCAGCATTTT
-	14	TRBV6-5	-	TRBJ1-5	CASSYSIGKQPQHF	TGTGCCAGCAGTTACTCGATAGGAAAGCAGCCCCAGCATTTT
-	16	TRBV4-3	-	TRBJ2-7	CASSQGLALALYEQYF	TGCGCCAGCAGCCAAGGCTTAGCACTAGCCCTCTACGAGCAGTACTTC
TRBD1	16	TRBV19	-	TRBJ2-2	CASSVGTGDSPGELFF	TGTGCCAGTAGTGTCGGGACAGGGGATTCTCCCGGGGAGCTGTTTTTT
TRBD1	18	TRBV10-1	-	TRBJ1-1	CASSESRTGGAMDTEAFF	TGCGCCAGCAGTGAGTCGAGGACAGGGGGCGCGATGGACACTGAAGCTTTCTTT
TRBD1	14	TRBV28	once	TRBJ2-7	CASSFYRGVYEQYF	TGTGCCAGCAGTTTCTACAGGGGGGTGTACGAGCAGTACTTC
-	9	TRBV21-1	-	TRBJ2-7	CATEHGLYF	TGTGCCACCGAACACGGATTGTACTTC
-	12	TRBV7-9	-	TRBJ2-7	CASSLTGYEQYF	TGTGCCAGCAGCTTAACAGGCTACGAGCAGTACTTC
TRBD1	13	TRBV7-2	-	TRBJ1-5	CASSVEQGRPQHF	TGTGCCAGCAGCGTCGAACAGGGGCGGCCCCAGCATTTT
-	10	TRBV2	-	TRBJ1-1	CASSDARPFF	TGTGCCAGCAGTGACGCTAGACCTTTCTTT
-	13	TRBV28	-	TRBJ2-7	CASSSQGPYEQYF	TGTGCCAGCAGTTCCCAGGGCCCCTACGAGCAGTACTTC
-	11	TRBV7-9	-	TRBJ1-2	CASSSRTGYTF	TGTGCCAGCAGCTCCCGGACTGGCTACACCTTC
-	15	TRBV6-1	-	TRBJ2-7	CASSEMRGGTSEQYF	TGTGCCAGCAGTGAAATGAGGGGGGGCACTTCCGAGCAGTACTTC
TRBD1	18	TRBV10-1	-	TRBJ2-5	CASSVCCQGQTYQETQYF	TGCGCCAGCAGTGTTTGTTGCCAGGGACAGACGTACCAAGAGACCCAGTACTTC
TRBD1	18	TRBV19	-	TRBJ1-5	CASGPGQGFQDGNQPQHF	TGTGCCAGTGGTCCGGGACAGGGATTTCAAGACGGCAATCAGCCCCAGCATTTT
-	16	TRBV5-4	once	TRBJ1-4	CASSLVAAGFTKKLFF	TGTGCCAGCAGCTTGGTCGCGGCGGGCTTTACGAAAAAACTGTTTTTT
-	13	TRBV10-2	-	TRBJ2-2	CASKPGATGELFF	TGCGCCAGCAAGCCAGGGGCAACCGGGGAGCTGTTTTTT
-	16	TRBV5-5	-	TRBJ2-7	CASSLVSGRGPHEQYF	TGTGCCAGCAGCTTGGTTTCGGGACGGGGTCCCCACGAGCAGTACTTC
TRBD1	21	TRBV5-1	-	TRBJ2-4	CASSLERPGQLIPLAKNIQYF	TGCGCCAGCAGCTTGGAAAGGCCGGGACAGCTCATTCCCTTGGCCAAAAACATTCAGTACTTC
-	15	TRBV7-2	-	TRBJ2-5	CASSPEGGAPETQYF	TGTGCCAGCAGCCCCGAGGGGGGGGCCCCGGAGACCCAGTACTTC
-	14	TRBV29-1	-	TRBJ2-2	CSVAKSPDTGELFF	TGCAGCGTTGCCAAGTCACCGGACACCGGGGAGCTGTTTTTT
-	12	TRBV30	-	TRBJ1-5	CAWSGGEGPQHF	TGTGCCTGGTCGGGGGGTGAAGGGCCCCAGCATTTT
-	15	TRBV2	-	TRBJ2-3	CASSVQRTYTDTQYF	TGTGCCAGCAGTGTCCAGCGAACCTACACAGATACGCAGTATTTT
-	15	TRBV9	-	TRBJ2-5	CASSVAGSYQETQYF	TGTGCCAGCAGCGTAGCGGGGTCGTACCAAGAGACCCAGTACTTC
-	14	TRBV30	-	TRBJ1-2	CAWSANTGTYGYTF	TGTGCCTGGAGTGCAAATACAGGGACCTATGGCTACACCTTC
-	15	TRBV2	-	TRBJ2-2	CASSGELLNTGELFF	TGTGCCAGCAGCGGGGAACTTTTAAACACCGGGGAGCTGTTTTTT
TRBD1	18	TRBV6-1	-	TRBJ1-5	CASSERGTVRLSNQPQHF	TGTGCCAGCAGTGAGAGGGGGACAGTGAGGCTGAGCAATCAGCCCCAGCATTTT
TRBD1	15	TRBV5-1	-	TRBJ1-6	CASSLDGQGDSPLHF	TGCGCCAGCAGCTTGGATGGACAGGGGGATTCACCCCTCCACTTT
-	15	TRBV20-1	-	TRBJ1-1	CSASLWGTVNTEAFF	TGCAGTGCTAGTTTATGGGGTACAGTGAACACTGAAGCTTTCTTT
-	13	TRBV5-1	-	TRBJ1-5	CASSLDSVQPQHF	TGCGCCAGCAGCTTGGACAGCGTACAGCCCCAGCATTTT
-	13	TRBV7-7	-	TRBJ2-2	CASSVSGSGELFF	TGTGCCAGCAGCGTATCCGGGTCCGGGGAGCTGTTTTTT
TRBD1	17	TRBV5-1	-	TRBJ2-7	CASSRFITRDSSYEQYF	TGCGCCAGCAGCCGCTTTATTACACGGGACAGCTCCTACGAGCAGTACTTC
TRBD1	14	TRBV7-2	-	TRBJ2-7	CASSIQGAVYEQYF	TGTGCCAGCAGCATACAGGGGGCAGTCTACGAGCAGTACTTC
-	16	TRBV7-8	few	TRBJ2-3	CASSLRRVPGTDTQYF	TGTGCCAGCAGCTTAAGGCGGGTCCCGGGCACAGATACGCAGTATTTT
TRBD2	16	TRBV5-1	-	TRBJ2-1	CASSLAAGLGDNEQFF	TGCGCCAGCAGCTTGGCCGCTGGACTAGGGGACAATGAGCAGTTCTTC
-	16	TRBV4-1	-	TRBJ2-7	CASSQGWRGNYYEQYF	TGCGCCAGCAGCCAAGGGTGGCGGGGCAATTACTACGAGCAGTACTTC
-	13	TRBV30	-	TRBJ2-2	CAWRGSDTGELFF	TGTGCCTGGAGGGGCTCGGACACCGGGGAGCTGTTTTTT
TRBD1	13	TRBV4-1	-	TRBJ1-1	CASSLTGDTEAFF	TGCGCCAGCAGCCTTACAGGGGACACTGAAGCTTTCTTT
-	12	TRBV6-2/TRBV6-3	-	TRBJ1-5	CASSTVNQPQHF	TGTGCCAGCAGTACCGTCAATCAGCCCCAGCATTTT
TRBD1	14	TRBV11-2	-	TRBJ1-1	CASTQGQMNTEAFF	TGTGCCAGCACCCAGGGACAGATGAACACTGAAGCTTTCTTT
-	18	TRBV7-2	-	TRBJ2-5	CASSLGPGGLTYQETQYF	TGTGCCAGCAGCTTAGGGCCGGGGGGCTTAACGTACCAAGAGACCCAGTACTTC
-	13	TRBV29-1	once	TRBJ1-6	CSVFDGGNSPLHF	TGCAGCGTTTTCGACGGGGGGAATTCACCCCTCCACTTT
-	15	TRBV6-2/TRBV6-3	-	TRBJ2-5	CASSYRKAAWETQYF	TGTGCCAGCAGTTACCGAAAGGCTGCTTGGGAGACCCAGTACTTC
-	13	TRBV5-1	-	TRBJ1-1	CASSPGTDTEAFF	TGCGCCAGCAGCCCCGGGACCGACACTGAAGCTTTCTTT
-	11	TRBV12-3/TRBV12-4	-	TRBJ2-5	CASSSLETQYF	TGTGCCAGCAGTTCGCTAGAGACCCAGTACTTC
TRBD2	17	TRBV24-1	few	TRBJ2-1	CATSDLGTSGGYNEQFF	TGTGCCACCAGTGATTTAGGGACTAGCGGGGGGTACAATGAGCAGTTCTTC
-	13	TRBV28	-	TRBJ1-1	CASGDIPNTEAFF	TGTGCCAGCGGGGACATCCCGAACACTGAAGCTTTCTTT
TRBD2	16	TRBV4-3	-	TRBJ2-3	CASSQGTSGRLNTQYF	TGCGCCAGCAGCCAGGGAACTAGCGGGAGGTTGAATACGCAGTATTTT
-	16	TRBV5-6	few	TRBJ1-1	CASSLATAAFGTEAFF	TGTGCCAGCAGCTTGGCTACGGCAGCTTTTGGCACTGAAGCTTTCTTT
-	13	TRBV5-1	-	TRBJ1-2	CASRAGTNYGYTF	TGCGCCAGCAGGGCGGGGACTAACTATGGCTACACCTTC
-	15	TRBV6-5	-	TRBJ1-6	CASSRLEGRNSPLHF	TGTGCCAGCAGCAGACTGGAGGGACGCAATTCACCCCTCCACTTT
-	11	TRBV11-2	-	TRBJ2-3	CASTDRDTQYF	TGTGCCAGCACGGATAGGGATACGCAGTATTTT
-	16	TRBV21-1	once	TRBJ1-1	CASSKEKGLQGTEAFF	TGTGCCAGCAGCAAAGAGAAAGGCCTCCAGGGCACTGAAGCTTTCTTT
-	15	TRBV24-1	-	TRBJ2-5	CATSDGQSGKETQYF	TGTGCCACCAGTGATGGACAGTCAGGGAAAGAGACCCAGTACTTC